Listed below are T cell receptor beta chains from one sample, sequenced in a study of blood T cell repertoires in COVID-19. Clones were sequenced by immunoSEQ multiplex PCR, and TCRdb holds only the in-frame ones, with some missing. The table includes about 180,000 clones, about nine tenths detected once. The sample was peripheral blood. The receptors come from a woman aged 45-65 years with acute or convalescent COVID-19. The CDR3 runs from the conserved cysteine through the conserved F or W. D genes are given only for firm matches. Clone size is stated in some rows and not others, as once, few, many or a class when expanded.

size,D,V,J,CDR3,DNA
-,TRBD1,TRBV10-3,TRBJ2-5,CAIGEVGQGGETQYF,TGTGCCATCGGCGAAGTGGGACAGGGGGGGGAGACCCAGTACTTC
-,-,TRBV5-4,TRBJ1-3,CASSPIPGGGNTIYF,TGTGCCAGCAGCCCTATCCCCGGGGGTGGAAACACCATATATTTT
-,TRBD2,TRBV5-1,TRBJ2-5,CASSSSGTKETQYF,TGCGCCAGCTCCAGTAGCGGGACAAAAGAGACCCAGTACTTC
-,-,TRBV7-2,TRBJ1-6,CASSLVAGDNSPLHF,TGTGCCAGCAGCTTAGTGGCAGGGGATAATTCACCCCTCCACTTT
-,TRBD2,TRBV5-4,TRBJ2-1,CASSLESGGGRFF,TGTGCCAGCAGCCTGGAGAGCGGGGGGGGCAGGTTCTTC
-,TRBD1,TRBV12-5,TRBJ2-7,CASGGGQGQPLYEQYF,TGTGCTAGTGGTGGAGGACAGGGGCAACCCCTATACGAGCAGTACTTC
-,TRBD1,TRBV5-1,TRBJ2-1,CASSPWDSYNEQFF,TGCGCCAGCAGCCCCTGGGACAGTTACAATGAGCAGTTCTTC
-,-,TRBV5-4,TRBJ2-7,CASSSRDLPTEQYF,TGTGCCAGCAGCTCCCGGGACTTACCTACGGAGCAGTACTTC
-,TRBD2,TRBV27,TRBJ2-1,CASSLSGSSYNEQFF,TGTGCCAGCAGTTTGAGCGGGAGCTCCTACAATGAGCAGTTCTTC
-,-,TRBV19,TRBJ1-6,CASSGGRGDSPLHF,TGTGCCAGTAGTGGCGGCAGGGGTGATTCACCCCTCCACTTT
-,-,TRBV5-1,TRBJ2-1,CASSLEGANYNEQFF,TGCGCCAGCAGCTTGGAAGGGGCCAACTACAATGAGCAGTTCTTC
-,TRBD1,TRBV3-1/TRBV3-2,TRBJ1-1,CASRFDRVGNTEAFF,TGTGCCAGCAGGTTCGACAGGGTCGGGAACACTGAAGCTTTCTTT
-,-,TRBV19,TRBJ1-2,CATSRDNGNYGYTF,TGTGCCACCTCGAGGGACAATGGGAACTATGGCTACACCTTC
-,TRBD1,TRBV3-1/TRBV3-2,TRBJ1-1,CASSPPPTGRPHNGEAFF,TGTGCCAGCAGCCCCCCACCGACAGGGAGGCCACACAATGGTGAAGCTTTCTTT
-,TRBD1,TRBV24-1,TRBJ1-2,CATSGPGPSTGDYGYTF,TGTGCCACCAGTGGCCCTGGCCCGAGCACAGGGGACTATGGCTACACCTTC
-,TRBD1,TRBV11-2,TRBJ2-3,CASRRGLATDTQYF,TGTGCCAGCAGGAGGGGGCTGGCGACAGATACGCAGTATTTT
-,TRBD1,TRBV6-5,TRBJ1-2,CASSETGPYGYTF,TGTGCCAGCAGCGAGACAGGGCCCTATGGCTACACCTTC
-,-,TRBV30,TRBJ2-7,CAWSTSGEQYF,TGTGCCTGGAGTACGTCGGGGGAGCAGTACTTC
-,-,TRBV2,TRBJ2-5,CASNHPAGVFETQYF,TGTGCCAGCAACCACCCGGCAGGGGTATTCGAGACCCAGTACTTC
-,TRBD2,TRBV7-2,TRBJ2-7,CASSLGLAGLFPFF,TGTGCCAGCAGCTTGGGACTAGCGGGGCTATTCCCCTTTTTC
-,TRBD1,TRBV30,TRBJ1-6,CAWNRDSWSAYNSPLHF,TGTGCCTGGAACCGGGACAGCTGGAGCGCCTATAATTCACCCCTCCACTTT
-,-,TRBV20-1,TRBJ1-4,CSASGGGSTNEKLFF,TGCAGTGCTAGTGGCGGGGGGTCAACTAATGAAAAACTGTTTTTT
few,-,TRBV3-1/TRBV3-2,TRBJ1-6,CASSSREAPLHF,TGTGCCAGCAGCAGCCGGGAAGCACCCCTCCACTTT